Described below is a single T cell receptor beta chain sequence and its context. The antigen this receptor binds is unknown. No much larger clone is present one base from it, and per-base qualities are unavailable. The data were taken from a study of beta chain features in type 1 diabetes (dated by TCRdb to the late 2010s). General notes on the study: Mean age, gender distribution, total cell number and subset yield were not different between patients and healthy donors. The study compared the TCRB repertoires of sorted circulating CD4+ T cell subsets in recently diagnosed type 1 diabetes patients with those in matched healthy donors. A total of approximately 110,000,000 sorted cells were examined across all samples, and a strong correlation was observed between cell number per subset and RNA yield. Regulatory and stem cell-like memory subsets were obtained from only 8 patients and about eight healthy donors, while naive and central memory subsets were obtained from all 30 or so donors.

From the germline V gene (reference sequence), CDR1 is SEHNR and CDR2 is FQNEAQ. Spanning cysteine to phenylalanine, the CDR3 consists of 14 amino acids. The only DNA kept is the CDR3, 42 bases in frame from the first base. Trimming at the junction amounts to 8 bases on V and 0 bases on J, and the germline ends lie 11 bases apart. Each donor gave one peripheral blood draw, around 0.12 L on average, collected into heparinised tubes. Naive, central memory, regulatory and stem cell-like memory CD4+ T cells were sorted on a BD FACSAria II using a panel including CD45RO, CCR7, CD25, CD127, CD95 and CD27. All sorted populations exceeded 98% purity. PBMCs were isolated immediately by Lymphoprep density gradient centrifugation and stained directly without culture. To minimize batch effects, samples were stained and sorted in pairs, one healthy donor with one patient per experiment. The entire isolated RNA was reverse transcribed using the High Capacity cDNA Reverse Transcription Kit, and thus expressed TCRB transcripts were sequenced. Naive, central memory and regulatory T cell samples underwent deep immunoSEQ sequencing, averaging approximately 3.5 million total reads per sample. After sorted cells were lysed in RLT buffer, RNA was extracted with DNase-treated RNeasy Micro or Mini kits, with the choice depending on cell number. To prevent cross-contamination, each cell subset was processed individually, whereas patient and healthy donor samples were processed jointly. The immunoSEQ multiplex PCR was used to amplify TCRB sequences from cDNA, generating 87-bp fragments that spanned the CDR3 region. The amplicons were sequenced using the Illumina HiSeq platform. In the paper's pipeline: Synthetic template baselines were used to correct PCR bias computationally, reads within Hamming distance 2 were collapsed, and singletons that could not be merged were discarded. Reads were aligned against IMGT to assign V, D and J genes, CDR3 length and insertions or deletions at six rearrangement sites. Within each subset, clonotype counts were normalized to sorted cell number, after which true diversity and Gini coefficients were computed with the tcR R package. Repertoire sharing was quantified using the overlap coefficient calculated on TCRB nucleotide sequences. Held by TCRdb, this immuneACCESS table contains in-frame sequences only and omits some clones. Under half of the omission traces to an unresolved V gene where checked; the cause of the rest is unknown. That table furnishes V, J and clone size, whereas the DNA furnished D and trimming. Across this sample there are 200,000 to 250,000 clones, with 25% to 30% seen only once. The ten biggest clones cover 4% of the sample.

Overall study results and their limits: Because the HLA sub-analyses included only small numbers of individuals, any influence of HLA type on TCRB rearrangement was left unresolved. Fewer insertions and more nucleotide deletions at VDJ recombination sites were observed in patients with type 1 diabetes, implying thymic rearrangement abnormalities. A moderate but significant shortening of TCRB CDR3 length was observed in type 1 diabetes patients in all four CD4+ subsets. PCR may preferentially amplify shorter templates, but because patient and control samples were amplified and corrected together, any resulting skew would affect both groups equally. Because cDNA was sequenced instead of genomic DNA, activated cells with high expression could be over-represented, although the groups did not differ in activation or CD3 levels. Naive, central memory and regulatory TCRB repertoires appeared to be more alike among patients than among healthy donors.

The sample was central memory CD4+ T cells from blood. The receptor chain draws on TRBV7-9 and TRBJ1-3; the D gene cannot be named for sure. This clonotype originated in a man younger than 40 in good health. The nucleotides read TGTGCCAGCGGCCTTTCAAGCTCTGGAAACACCATATATTTT. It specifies CASGLSSSGNTIYF.